What follows are 8 T cell receptor beta chains derived from one specimen sequenced in a study of control samples from healthy donors and cancer patients (dated by TCRdb to 2020 to 2021). The library relied on the immunoSEQ multiplex PCR assay. TCRdb took over this immuneACCESS table, retaining in-frame rearrangements with V and J assigned. Such tables are incomplete; in checked studies, under half of the missing clones stem from an unresolved V gene, and the remainder is unexplained. Across this sample there are 150,000 to 200,000 clones, with 90% to 95% seen only once. Of the sample, around 1.5% falls within the top ten clones. The sample taken for sequencing was blood. The receptors come from a woman aged 18 to 35 in good health.

The chain carries TRBV27 and TRBJ1-2; D possibly corresponds to TRBD1 (5 bases). The germline V and J ends were trimmed by 5 bases and 2 bases, with 18 bases remaining between them. Looked up from germline, CDR1 is MNHEY and CDR2 is SMNVEV (reference sequence). The CDR3 loop spans 16 amino acids. The CDR3 spells CASSPYISTGNYGYTF. The CDR3 DNA sequence: TGTGCCAGCAGTCCCTACATCTCAACAGGAAACTATGGCTACACCTTC.

This sequence joins TRBV10-2 and TRBJ1-2; no clear D. V dropped 0 bases and J dropped 8 bases, with 10 bases sitting between them. Germline CDR1 and CDR2: WSHSY and SAAADI. This CDR3 is 13 amino acids long. The CDR3 loop reads CASSESPSRGYTF. CDR3 in DNA: TGCGCCAGCAGTGAGTCGCCATCCCGGGGCTACACCTTC.

The rearrangement joins TRBV6-5 to TRBJ1-2, with D possibly TRBD1 on 6 matching bases. Per germline, CDR1 MNHEY and CDR2 SVGAGI. The CDR3 is made up of 12 amino acids. V shed 6 bases and J shed 3 bases, with 8 bases lying between them. The CDR3 bases are TGTGCCAGCAGACAGGGTGACTATGGCTACACCTTC. Translated, it gives CASRQGDYGYTF.

V gene TRBV7-9 combines with J gene TRBJ1-1; 9 positions match TRBD1. The V gene end was trimmed by 5 bases and the J gene end by 3 bases; junction bases not matched to a gene: 16. Germline V gene lookup returns CDR1 SEHNR and CDR2 FQNEAQ (reference sequence). The CDR3 is 18 residues long. The DNA for the CDR3 is TGTGCCAGCAGCCCCCGCCCGGGACAGGGCAGTAGGGACACTGAAGCTTTCTTT. This encodes CASSPRPGQGSRDTEAFF.

The rearrangement links TRBV28 to TRBJ2-2; D is uncertain. Trimming took off 2 bases at V and 7 bases at J, with 5 bases between the two ends. Germline V gene lookup returns CDR1 MDHEN and CDR2 SYDVKM. The CDR3 has 12 residues. CDR3 bases: TGTGCCAGCAGTTTAGGTGACGGGGAGCTGTTTTTT. The encoded protein is CASSLGDGELFF.

The rearrangement uses TRBV7-9 and TRBJ1-1; no clear D gene. CDR1 is SEHNR and CDR2 is FQNEAQ in the germline V gene (reference sequence). V lost 3 bases and J lost 0, with 17 bases in between. The CDR3 sequence is 17 residues long. The CDR3 loop reads CASSLDPGDPMNTEAFF. The CDR3 DNA follows: TGTGCCAGCAGCTTGGACCCCGGGGATCCGATGAACACTGAAGCTTTCTTT.

The chain has TRBV7-9 and TRBJ2-1, with D possibly matching TRBD1 (5 bases). The germline CDR1 and CDR2 sequences are SEHNR and FQNEAQ (reference sequence). The CDR3 contains 14 residues. V was trimmed by 7 bases and J by 2 bases, leaving 12 bases between them. The CDR3 here is CASTSGLPYNEQFF. CDR3 coding DNA: TGTGCCAGCACCTCAGGGCTGCCCTACAATGAGCAGTTCTTC.

The rearrangement links TRBV6-2 or TRBV6-3 to TRBJ2-4; TRBD1 matches at 10 bases. The V gene end was trimmed by 4 bases and the J gene end by 3 bases; junction bases not matched to a gene: 9. Germline V gene sequence: CDR1 MNHEY, CDR2 SVGEGT. The CDR3 is made up of 17 amino acids. The CDR3 loop reads CASSSSRDRGYKNIQYF. The CDR3 nucleotides are TGTGCCAGCAGTTCGTCCCGGGACAGGGGATACAAAAACATTCAGTACTTC.